The 25 T cell receptor beta chains reported below all come from one sample, sequenced in a study of glioma-infiltrating T cells. TCR alpha and beta CDR3 regions were amplified from RNA using iRepertoire nested multiplex PCR. TCRdb reprocessed the multiplex PCR reads with MiXCR, giving one entry per CDR3 protein. The sample carries 160,000 or so distinct CDR3 sequences, over 40% recorded once. The sample consisted of glioma tissue, nonneoplastic brain tissue, or PBMCs (not recorded which). Receptors were obtained from a human donor with low-grade glioma or glioblastoma, undergoing nonglioma brain surgery, or in good health (not recorded which).

This clonotype came up many times. The rearrangement joins TRBV28 to TRBJ2-3; 13 bases fit TRBD2. V was clipped by 2 bases and J by 6 bases; unmatched bases: 11. CDR3 length equals 18 residues. Germline assignment: CDR1 MDHEN and CDR2 SYDVKM. CDR3 sequence (DNA): TGTGCCAGCAGTTTACGGACTAGCGGGAGAGGGAGGGTCGATACGCAGTATTTT. Protein: CASSLRTSGRGRVDTQYF. The full variable domain, completed using reference TRBV28 and TRBJ2-3, is DVKVTQSSRYLVKRTGEKVFLECVQDMDHENMFWYRQDPGLGLRLIYFSYDVKMKEKGDIPEGYSVSREKKERFSLILESASTNQTSMYLCASSLRTSGRGRVDTQYFGPGTRLTVL.

As regards this clonotype: A much larger clone differs from this one at a single base, so this may be a read error. The chain is built from TRBV28 and TRBJ2-1; 8 bases agree with TRBD2. Germline-derived CDR1 and CDR2 are MDHEN and SYDVKM. This CDR3 is built from 16 residues. The CDR3 spells CASSPYSGSFYSEQFF. CDR3 DNA sequence: TGTGCCAGCAGTCCGTACAGCGGGAGTTTTTACAGTGAGCAGTTCTTC.

This chain uses TRBV12-3 or TRBV12-4 with TRBJ2-3; 8 bases fit TRBD1. The V gene end was trimmed by 8 bases and the J gene end by 6 bases; junction bases not matched to a gene: 10. This CDR3 is built from 14 residues. CDR3 residues: CASGSDRVGDTQYF. CDR3 nucleotides: TGTGCCAGCGGGTCGGACAGGGTAGGCGATACGCAGTATTTT.

This clonotype was counted many times. The chain uses TRBV7-3 and TRBJ2-1, with D uncertain. V was shortened by 1 base and J by 5 bases, with 15 bases between the two germline ends. Germline V lookup: CDR1 SGHTA, CDR2 FQGTGA. There are 16 residues in the CDR3. The CDR3 sequence is CASSLMGYPVHNEQFF. DNA of the CDR3: TGTGCCAGCAGCTTAATGGGCTACCCTGTCCACAATGAGCAGTTCTTC.

A word on this clonotype: This may come from a read error, since a much larger clone is one base off. The V and J genes are TRBV20-1 and TRBJ2-1; TRBD2 matches 14 bases. The tail of the sequence fits TRBJ2-7 better, so the J call may be wrong. CDR1 and CDR2 (germline): DFQATT, SNEGSKA (reference sequence). The CDR3 is 15 residues long. CDR3 residues: CSAGTGTSGSPEQYF. CDR3 bases: TGCAGTGCTGGCACCGGGACTAGCGGGAGTCCCGAGCAGTACTTC.

This clonotype was observed many times. The J gene is TRBJ1-5, the V gene TRBV28; a possible D gene is TRBD1 (5 bases). The germline V gene encodes CDR1 MDHEN and CDR2 SYDVKM. The CDR3 contains 16 residues. V was pared by 2 bases and J by 1 base, with 12 bases between. CDR3 sequence reads: CASSLVAWGSNQPQHF. CDR3 bases: TGTGCCAGCAGTTTAGTGGCGTGGGGGAGCAATCAGCCCCAGCATTTT. Supplemented by reference TRBV28 and TRBJ1-5, the full variable domain reads DVKVTQSSRYLVKRTGEKVFLECVQDMDHENMFWYRQDPGLGLRLIYFSYDVKMKEKGDIPEGYSVSREKKERFSLILESASTNQTSMYLCASSLVAWGSNQPQHFGDGTRLSIL.

V usage is TRBV7-3 and J usage is TRBJ2-2, with TRBD1 matching 9 bases. The germline V gene encodes CDR1 SGHTA and CDR2 FQGTGA. Germline trimming cut 5 bases from V and 4 bases from J; bases unmatched to any gene: 11. The CDR3 consists of 17 residues. CDR3 nucleotide sequence: TGTGCCAGCAGCCCATCGGGGGACAGGGTATCCACCGGGGAGCTGTTTTTT. The encoded protein is CASSPSGDRVSTGELFF.

V and J are TRBV2 and TRBJ1-4; tentatively, D is TRBD1 (6 bases). In germline, CDR1 is SNHLY, CDR2 FYNNEI. The CDR3 sequence is 14 residues long. The germline V and J ends were trimmed by 8 bases and 8 bases, with 18 bases remaining between them. The CDR3 here is CASLERQVGEKLFF. The CDR3 DNA sequence: TGTGCCAGCTTGGAGAGACAGGTGGGGGAAAAACTGTTTTTT.

This clonotype was detected only a few times. The chain combines TRBV19 with TRBJ2-2; 7 bases fit TRBD2. V trimming: 5 bases; J trimming: 5 bases; junction bases outside the gene matches: 11. Germline-derived CDR1 and CDR2 are LNHDA and SQIVND (reference sequence). CDR3 length: 16 amino acids. CDR3 residues: CASSPKPGLPTGELFF. The CDR3 DNA reads as TGTGCCAGTAGTCCGAAGCCGGGACTACCGACCGGGGAGCTGTTTTTT.

This clonotype was seen a few times. The chain joins TRBV20-1 to TRBJ2-1; 7 positions match TRBD2. The CDR3 extends over 14 amino acids. Unmatched junction bases numbered 13, after V lost 6 bases and J lost 8 bases. Germline CDR1 is DFQATT and CDR2 is SNEGSKA (reference sequence). For the CDR3, the DNA is TGCAGTGCGCTTGGACCAGCGGGAATCGATGAGCAGTTCTTC. This sequence encodes CSALGPAGIDEQFF.

Notes on this clonotype: A much larger clone differs by one base, so this may be a read error. The V call is TRBV2, the J call TRBJ1-5; D not certain. Per the germline V gene, CDR1 is SNHLY and CDR2 is FYNNEI. This CDR3 has 11 amino acids. V was clipped by 6 bases and J by 8 bases, with 8 bases between them. The CDR3 DNA follows: TGTGCCAGCAGGGTTAATAAGCCCCAGCATTTT. It is translated as CASRVNKPQHF. The full variable domain, its missing parts supplied by reference TRBV2 and TRBJ1-5, is EPEVTQTPSHQVTQMGQEVILRCVPISNHLYFYWYRQILGQKVEFLVSFYNNEISEKSEIFDDQFSVERPDGSNFTLKIRSTKLEDSAMYFCASRVNKPQHFGDGTRLSIL.

This clonotype has a count of ten or more. This sequence joins TRBV7-6 and TRBJ2-3, with 8 bases identical to TRBD2. The CDR3 runs to 13 residues. Trimming took 3 bases from V and 5 from J; bases not matched to a gene: 1. Germline V gene sequence: CDR1 SGHVS, CDR2 FNYEAQ. The DNA of the CDR3 is TGTGCCAGCAGCTTGACTAGCGTAGATACGCAGTATTTT. Amino acids: CASSLTSVDTQYF. The full variable domain, in which reference TRBV7-6 and TRBJ2-3 provide the parts outside the CDR3, is GAGVSQSPRYKVTKRGQDVALRCDPISGHVSLYWYRQALGQGPEFLTYFNYEAQQDKSGLPNDRFSAERPEGSISTLTIQRTEQRDSAMYRCASSLTSVDTQYFGPGTRLTVL.

In its sample, this clonotype was seen many times. The chain carries TRBV28 and TRBJ2-7, with a tentative D call TRBD1 (5 bases). V lost 1 base and J 4 bases, leaving 14 bases between the germline ends. Germline V gene data show CDR1 as MDHEN and CDR2 as SYDVKM. The CDR3 loop spans 15 amino acids. CDR3 nucleotide sequence: TGTGCCAGCAGTTTATCGCAGGGCGGTGCATACGAGCAGTACTTC. It encodes CASSLSQGGAYEQYF.

V gene TRBV27 combines with J gene TRBJ2-3; D unclear. V was pared by 7 bases and J by 0 bases, with 8 bases between. This CDR3 has 13 residues. Germline CDR1 is MNHEY and CDR2 is SMNVEV (reference sequence). CDR3 in DNA: TGTGCCAGCATATTGTTCAGCACAGATACGCAGTATTTT. Translating gives CASILFSTDTQYF.

In the case of this clonotype: A single base separates this from a much larger clone, so it may be a read error. The chain is built from TRBV6-4 and TRBJ2-1; 7 bases line up with TRBD2. Germline CDR1 MRHNA, CDR2 SNTAGT. V dropped 5 bases and J dropped 10; count of bases not matched to a gene: 8. The CDR3 is 13 residues long. The chain's CDR3 is CASSTSEQEEQFF. The CDR3 nucleotides are TGTGCCAGCAGTACTAGCGAGCAGGAAGAGCAGTTCTTC.

Details on this clonotype: A much larger clone differs from this one at a single base, so this may be a read error. The chain joins TRBV2 to TRBJ2-7; perhaps TRBD2 as D (5 bases). Germline V gives CDR1 SNHLY, CDR2 FYNNEI. The V gene lost 3 bases and the J gene lost 6 bases, with 12 bases spanning the gap. This CDR3 spans 13 amino acids. The DNA for the CDR3 is TGTGCCAGCAGTGATTCTAGGACTGGCGAGCAGTACTTC. Protein sequence: CASSDSRTGEQYF.

The rearrangement uses TRBV3-1 and TRBJ2-1, with 7 bases aligning to TRBD2. The length of the CDR3 is 16 residues. Germline V gene lookup returns CDR1 LGHDT and CDR2 YNNKEL (reference sequence). Unmatched junction bases numbered 3, after V lost 1 base and J lost 0 bases. The CDR3 DNA reads TGTGCCAGCAGCCAAGCACGCGGGGGCTCCTACAATGAGCAGTTCTTC. Its translation: CASSQARGGSYNEQFF.

This clonotype was seen at least ten times. The chain links TRBV28 to TRBJ2-3; 11 nucleotides align to TRBD2. The CDR3 is made up of 17 amino acids. Per germline, CDR1 MDHEN and CDR2 SYDVKM. Trimming at V came to 5 bases and at J to 1 base, leaving 8 bases not matched to a gene. The CDR3 bases are TGTGCCAGCAGTAATCGACTAGCGGGAAGCGGCACAGATACGCAGTATTTT. It codes for CASSNRLAGSGTDTQYF.

Comment on this clonotype: The final CDR3 position lacks the conserved phenylalanine or tryptophan, pointing to a likely read error. Here the CDR3 reads CASSFQGGSPLHL. As DNA, the CDR3 is TGTGCCAGCAGTTTCCAGGGGGGCTCACCCCTCCACCTT. The rearrangement uses TRBV6-5 and TRBJ1-6; 7 nucleotides align to TRBD1. V dropped 4 bases and J dropped 10; count of bases not matched to a gene: 4. The CDR3 runs to 13 residues. Germline CDR1 reads MNHEY; CDR2 reads SVGAGI.

This clonotype was recorded at least ten times. The chain links TRBV28 to TRBJ2-7, with D possibly being TRBD1 (5 bases). Germline CDR1 and CDR2: MDHEN and SYDVKM. This CDR3 has 13 amino acids. Trimming removed 9 bases at V and 5 bases at J, with 17 bases between. The CDR3, as DNA: TGTGCCAGTCGTGAGGACACATTAAACGAGCAGTACTTC. It translates to CASREDTLNEQYF.

Comments on this clonotype: A read error may explain this, as a much larger clone is one base away. This sequence joins TRBV28 and TRBJ2-5; a possible D gene is TRBD2 (6 bases). The CDR3 is 14 amino acids. Looked up from germline, CDR1 is MDHEN and CDR2 is SYDVKM. The CDR3 coding sequence is TGTGCCAGCAGATCCCCCGGACTACAAGAGACCCAGCACTTC. Amino acids: CASRSPGLQETQHF.

As concerns this clonotype: A much larger clone differs from this one at a single base, so this may be a read error. The chain carries TRBV28 and TRBJ2-1; D not resolved. CDR3 length: 13 residues. Deletions cut 6 bases from V and 7 bases from J, with 13 bases between. Germline V gene data show CDR1 as MDHEN and CDR2 as SYDVKM. The CDR3 bases are TGTGCCAGCAGACGCGCAGCCTGGAATGAGCAGTTCTTC. Amino acids: CASRRAAWNEQFF.

This chain joins TRBV5-1 and TRBJ1-2; no firm D call. V dropped 0 bases and J dropped 4 bases, with 10 bases sitting between them. CDR1 SGHRS and CDR2 YFSETQ come from the germline V gene. The CDR3 covers 14 residues. The CDR3 sequence is CASSLGRTVYGYTF. The CDR3 DNA sequence: TGCGCCAGCAGCTTGGGCCGGACGGTCTATGGCTACACCTTC.

A few counts support this clonotype. This chain connects TRBV29-1 to TRBJ2-1; TRBD2 agrees at 7 bases. The V gene end was trimmed by 4 bases and the J gene end by 6 bases; junction bases not matched to a gene: 6. This CDR3 is 13 amino acids long. Germline loops: CDR1 SQVTM, CDR2 ANQGSEA. This chain's CDR3 is CSVGPSGINEQFF. For the CDR3, the DNA is TGCAGCGTTGGACCTAGCGGAATCAATGAGCAGTTCTTC.

Only a few counts were recorded for this clonotype. The V and J genes are TRBV19 and TRBJ2-1; D not certain. This CDR3 spans 13 amino acids. Germline V gives CDR1 LNHDA, CDR2 SQIVND (reference sequence). V was pared by 6 bases and J by 9 bases, with 15 bases between. The CDR3 DNA sequence: TGTGCCAGTAGCCCTACAGCTGGCGGTGAGCAGTTCTTC. Amino acid sequence: CASSPTAGGEQFF.